The T cell receptor beta chain described here comes from a study of cytomegalovirus exposure and HLA in healthy donors. This PCR relied on a set of 60 Vbeta primers and 13 Jbeta primers. Profiled with immunoSEQ multiplex PCR; TCRdb holds only in-frame clones, not every one. The sample lists 250,000 to 300,000 clones, about 90% occurring once. This CDR3 region has 13 residues. V lost 6 bases and J lost 4; bases outside the gene matches: 5. From germline, CDR1 is ENHRY and CDR2 SYGVKD. This receptor was taken from a girl aged 2 to 9 in good health and CMV-seronegative. V is TRBV10-3 and J is TRBJ1-2; 7 bases map to TRBD1. Input material: PBMCs. The CDR3 DNA sequence: TGTGCCATCAGGGACAGGCTGAGCTATGGCTACACCTTC. Amino acids: CAIRDRLSYGYTF.